Shown below are 9 T cell receptor beta chains from a single sample sequenced in a study of identical twins. TCRdb analysed the 5' RACE reads with MiXCR anew, one entry per CDR3 protein. The data show 1.5 million to 2 million distinct CDR3 sequences, less than 40% seen once. The specimen was cord blood. These receptors originate from a newborn girl in good health.

In its sample, this clonotype was seen once. The V call is TRBV20-1, the J call TRBJ2-7; D perhaps matches TRBD2 (7 bases). The CDR3 is made up of 14 amino acids. Germline CDR1 reads DFQATT; CDR2 reads SNEGSKA (reference sequence). The V end lost 2 bases, the J end lost 6 bases, and 17 bases lay between the germline ends. DNA for the CDR3: TGCAGTGCTAGACGACCACAGGGAGGGCCCGAGCAGTACTTC. Amino acid sequence: CSARRPQGGPEQYF.

On this clonotype: A clone one base away is much larger, so this may be a read error. The chain combines TRBV9 with TRBJ1-2, with 7 bases lining up with TRBD1. The ends lost 1 base at V and 4 bases at J; junction bases unmatched: 1. Germline CDR1 reads SGDLS; CDR2 reads YYNGEE. CDR3 length: 13 residues. Here the CDR3 DNA reads TGTGCCAGCAGCGTACCAGGGGGCTATGGCTACACCTTC. The encoded protein is CASSVPGGYGYTF.

This clonotype was detected once. The chain recombines TRBV10-3 with TRBJ2-5; 7 nucleotides agree with TRBD2. With the DNA end fitting TRBJ2-7 better, the J assignment may be wrong. This CDR3 has 13 amino acids. The germline CDR1 and CDR2 sequences are ENHRY and SYGVKD. Here the CDR3 DNA reads TGTGCCATGAGGCCTAGCGGAGGCTACGAGCAGTACTTC. Protein sequence: CAMRPSGGYEQYF.

The chain uses TRBV5-1 and TRBJ2-7, with D perhaps matching TRBD2 (5 bases). The CDR3 spans 15 residues. The germline V gene has CDR1 SGHRS and CDR2 YFSETQ. Trimming removed 0 bases at V and 7 bases at J, with 17 bases between. The CDR3 loop is CASSLEGSRRGEQYF. CDR3 nucleotide sequence: TGCGCCAGCAGCTTGGAAGGATCACGGCGAGGGGAGCAGTACTTC. Variable domain in full (rest from reference TRBV5-1 and TRBJ2-7): KAGVTQTPRYLIKTRGQQVTLSCSPISGHRSVSWYQQTPGQGLQFLFEYFSETQRNKGNFPGRFSGRQFSNSRSEMNVSTLELGDSALYLCASSLEGSRRGEQYFGPGTRLTVT.

The chain is built from TRBV2 and TRBJ2-4, with D perhaps TRBD1 or TRBD2 (6 bases each). The CDR3 spans 15 residues. Germline lookup yields CDR1 SNHLY and CDR2 FYNNEI. V lost 6 bases and J lost 0, with 12 bases in between. As DNA, the CDR3 is TGTGCCAGCAGGATCAGGGGACTAGCCAAAAACATTCAGTACTTC. Translation gives CASRIRGLAKNIQYF. The full variable domain, its missing parts supplied by reference TRBV2 and TRBJ2-4, is EPEVTQTPSHQVTQMGQEVILRCVPISNHLYFYWYRQILGQKVEFLVSFYNNEISEKSEIFDDQFSVERPDGSNFTLKIRSTKLEDSAMYFCASRIRGLAKNIQYFGAGTRLSVL.

This clonotype was observed a handful of times. CDR3 nucleotides: TGTGCCATCAGTGAGGCCACCGGGGAGCTGTTTTTT. This codes for CAISEATGELFF. The chain couples TRBV10-3 to TRBJ2-2; D gene unclear. Germline V lookup: CDR1 ENHRY, CDR2 SYGVKD. With 2 bases removed from V and 4 bases from J, the gap between germline ends came to 2 bases. This CDR3 is built from 12 residues.

The chain employs TRBV30 and TRBJ2-7, with D unresolved. Trimming stripped 1 base from V and 6 bases from J, with 10 bases between. There are 12 residues in the CDR3. Germline CDR1 and CDR2: GTSNPN and SVGIG (reference sequence). The CDR3 protein is CAWSGLKPEQYF. The CDR3 region has the DNA TGTGCCTGGAGTGGGTTAAAACCCGAGCAGTACTTC.

V gene TRBV5-4 combines with J gene TRBJ2-7, with D possibly being TRBD2 (5 bases). V lost 1 base and J lost 3, with 17 bases in between. This CDR3 contains 16 residues. The germline CDR1 and CDR2 sequences are SGHNT and YYREEE (reference sequence). CDR3 in amino acids: CASSLSPDSSRYEQYF. CDR3 sequence (DNA): TGTGCCAGCAGCTTGTCTCCGGACTCATCGCGCTACGAGCAGTACTTC. The variable domain in full, with the rest retrieved from reference TRBV5-4 and TRBJ2-7, is ETGVTQSPTHLIKTRGQQVTLRCSSQSGHNTVSWYQQALGQGPQFIFQYYREEENGRGNFPPRFSGLQFPNYSSELNVNALELDDSALYLCASSLSPDSSRYEQYFGPGTRLTVT.

This clonotype showed up many times. The rearrangement uses TRBV27 and TRBJ2-6; D unclear. This CDR3 is 13 amino acids long. V lost 3 bases and J lost 2, with 2 bases in between. CDR1 and CDR2 (germline): MNHEY, SMNVEV (reference sequence). DNA for the CDR3: TGTGCCAGCAGTTTTGCTGGGGCCAACGTCCTGACTTTC. As protein: CASSFAGANVLTF. Drawing the rest from reference TRBV27 and TRBJ2-6, the complete variable domain is EAQVTQNPRYLITVTGKKLTVTCSQNMNHEYMSWYRQDPGLGLRQIYYSMNVEVTDKGDVPEGYKVSRKEKRNFPLILESPSPNQTSLYFCASSFAGANVLTFGAGSRLTVL.